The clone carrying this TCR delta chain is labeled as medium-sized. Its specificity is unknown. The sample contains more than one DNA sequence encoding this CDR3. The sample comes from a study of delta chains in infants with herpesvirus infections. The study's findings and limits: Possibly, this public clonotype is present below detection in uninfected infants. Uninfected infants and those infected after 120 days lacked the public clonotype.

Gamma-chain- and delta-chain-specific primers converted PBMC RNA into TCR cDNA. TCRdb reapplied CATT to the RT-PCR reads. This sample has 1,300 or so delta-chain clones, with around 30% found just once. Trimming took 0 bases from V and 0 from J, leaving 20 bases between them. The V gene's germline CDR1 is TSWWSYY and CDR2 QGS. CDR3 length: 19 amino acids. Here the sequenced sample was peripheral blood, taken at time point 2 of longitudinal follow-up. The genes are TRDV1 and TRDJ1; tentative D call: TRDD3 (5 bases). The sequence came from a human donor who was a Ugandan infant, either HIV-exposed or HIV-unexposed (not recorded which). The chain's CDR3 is CALGELGGAPDAYTDKLIF. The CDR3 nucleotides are TGTGCTCTTGGGGAACTAGGGGGGGCTCCCGATGCGTACACCGATAAACTCATCTTT.